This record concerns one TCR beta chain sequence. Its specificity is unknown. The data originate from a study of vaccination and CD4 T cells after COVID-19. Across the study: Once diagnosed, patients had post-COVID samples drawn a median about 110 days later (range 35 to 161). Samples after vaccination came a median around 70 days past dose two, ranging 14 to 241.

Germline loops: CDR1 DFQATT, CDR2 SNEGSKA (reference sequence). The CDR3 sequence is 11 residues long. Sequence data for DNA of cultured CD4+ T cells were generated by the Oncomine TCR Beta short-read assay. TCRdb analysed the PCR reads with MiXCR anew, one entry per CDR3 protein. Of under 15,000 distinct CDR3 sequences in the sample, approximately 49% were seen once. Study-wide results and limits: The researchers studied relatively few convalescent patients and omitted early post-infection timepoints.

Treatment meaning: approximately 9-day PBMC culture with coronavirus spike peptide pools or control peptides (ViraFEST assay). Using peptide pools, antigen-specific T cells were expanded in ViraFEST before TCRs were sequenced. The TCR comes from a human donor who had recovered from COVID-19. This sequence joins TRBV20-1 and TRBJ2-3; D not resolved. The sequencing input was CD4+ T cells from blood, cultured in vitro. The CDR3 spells CSIGFGDTQYF. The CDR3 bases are TGCAGCATCGGGTTCGGAGATACGCAGTATTTT.